The rows below give T cell receptor beta chains drawn from one sample of a study of blood T cell repertoires in COVID-19. Generated by immunoSEQ multiplex PCR, the TCRdb table keeps only in-frame clones and is missing some. The sample yields roughly 360,000 clones, approximately 88% seen once. The sample taken for sequencing was PBMCs or T cells enriched from blood (not recorded which). The receptors shown here come from a woman aged 25 to 39 with acute COVID-19. Both conserved end residues are part of each CDR3. Each record gives: V gene, D gene, J gene, clone size, CDR3 protein, CDR3 DNA. D genes are given only for firm matches. A clone size is listed for some rows: how often the clone was seen (once, few, many), or a class if it is expanded.

V: TRBV2; D: -; J: TRBJ2-1; size: -; CDR3: CASRGGTSYNEQFF; DNA: TGTGCCAGCCGAGGAGGAACCTCCTACAATGAGCAGTTCTTC
V: TRBV24-1; D: TRBD1; J: TRBJ2-1; size: -; CDR3: CATRDRYSNEQFF; DNA: TGTGCCACCAGGGACAGGTATTCCAATGAGCAGTTCTTC
V: TRBV1; D: -; J: TRBJ2-3; size: -; CDR3: CTSSQKGLAGGCITDTQYF; DNA: TGCACCAGCAGCCAAAAGGGACTAGCGGGGGGTTGTATCACAGATACGCAGTATTTT
V: TRBV5-1; D: -; J: TRBJ2-7; size: -; CDR3: CASSLFGYEQYF; DNA: TGCGCCAGCAGCTTGTTCGGTTACGAGCAGTACTTC
V: TRBV24-1; D: TRBD1; J: TRBJ1-5; size: -; CDR3: CATSEARDRGNQPQHF; DNA: TGTGCCACCAGTGAGGCCCGGGACAGGGGCAATCAGCCCCAGCATTTT
V: TRBV5-1; D: -; J: TRBJ1-1; size: -; CDR3: CASRGLNAEAFF; DNA: TGCGCCAGCAGGGGCTTGAACGCTGAAGCTTTCTTT
V: TRBV12-3/TRBV12-4; D: -; J: TRBJ1-2; size: -; CDR3: CASRVRGGYTF; DNA: TGTGCCAGCAGGGTAAGGGGTGGCTACACCTTC
V: TRBV5-4; D: -; J: TRBJ1-1; size: -; CDR3: CASSLGTEQEAFF; DNA: TGTGCCAGCAGCTTGGGGACAGAGCAGGAAGCTTTCTTT
V: TRBV27; D: -; J: TRBJ1-3; size: -; CDR3: CASRPTLTSGNTIYF; DNA: TGTGCCAGCAGGCCGACTCTTACCTCTGGAAACACCATATATTTT
V: TRBV19; D: TRBD1; J: TRBJ1-2; size: few; CDR3: CASSMTGGDPRRGYTF; DNA: TGTGCCAGTAGTATGACAGGGGGCGACCCTCGTAGAGGCTACACCTTC
V: TRBV6-2/TRBV6-3; D: TRBD1; J: TRBJ2-7; size: -; CDR3: CASSYQGAEQYF; DNA: TGTGCCAGCAGTTACCAGGGGGCCGAGCAGTACTTC
V: TRBV5-1; D: -; J: TRBJ2-7; size: -; CDR3: CASSLAPDAGSYEQYF; DNA: TGCGCCAGCAGCTTGGCCCCAGACGCGGGAAGCTACGAGCAGTACTTC
V: TRBV27; D: TRBD2; J: TRBJ2-2; size: -; CDR3: CASRPAGGPGGELFF; DNA: TGTGCCAGCCGCCCGGCGGGGGGGCCCGGTGGGGAGCTGTTTTTT
V: TRBV5-1; D: TRBD1; J: TRBJ2-7; size: -; CDR3: CASSELTGIYEQYF; DNA: TGCGCCAGCAGCGAATTGACAGGGATCTACGAGCAGTACTTC
V: TRBV3-1/TRBV3-2; D: TRBD1; J: TRBJ2-7; size: -; CDR3: CASSHSFPPEDRAPSYEQYF; DNA: TGTGCCAGCAGCCATTCGTTCCCCCCCGAGGACAGGGCTCCATCCTACGAGCAGTACTTC
V: TRBV2; D: -; J: TRBJ1-1; size: -; CDR3: CASSEWRTTEAFF; DNA: TGTGCCAGCAGTGAATGGAGGACCACTGAAGCTTTCTTT
V: TRBV9; D: -; J: TRBJ1-1; size: -; CDR3: CASRGLGTEAFF; DNA: TGTGCCAGCAGGGGGCTGGGCACTGAAGCTTTCTTT
V: TRBV6-5; D: -; J: TRBJ1-4; size: -; CDR3: CASSYEAGQGEKLFF; DNA: TGTGCCAGCAGTTACGAGGCTGGCCAGGGTGAAAAACTGTTTTTT
V: TRBV5-4; D: -; J: TRBJ2-1; size: once; CDR3: CASSLRRGIQGYNEQFF; DNA: TGTGCCAGCAGCCTGAGGAGGGGAATCCAGGGCTACAATGAGCAGTTCTTC
V: TRBV29-1; D: -; J: TRBJ1-3; size: -; CDR3: CSVGTGGSGNTIYF; DNA: TGCAGCGTGGGGACGGGGGGCTCTGGAAACACCATATATTTT
V: TRBV29-1; D: TRBD1; J: TRBJ1-3; size: -; CDR3: CSVEDRGPGNTIYF; DNA: TGCAGCGTTGAGGACAGGGGGCCAGGAAACACCATATATTTT
V: TRBV2; D: TRBD2; J: TRBJ2-1; size: -; CDR3: CASEKRGSYNEQFF; DNA: TGTGCCAGCGAGAAGCGGGGGTCCTACAATGAGCAGTTCTTC
V: TRBV18; D: -; J: TRBJ2-1; size: -; CDR3: CASSLNQGYNEQFF; DNA: TGTGCCAGCTCACTAAACCAGGGGTACAATGAGCAGTTCTTC
V: TRBV28; D: -; J: TRBJ1-5; size: few; CDR3: CASTMTSQPQHF; DNA: TGTGCCAGCACAATGACTAGTCAGCCCCAGCATTTT
V: TRBV4-3; D: -; J: TRBJ2-7; size: -; CDR3: CASSPLEGYEQYF; DNA: TGCGCCAGCAGCCCCCTGGAGGGCTACGAGCAGTACTTC
V: TRBV7-2; D: -; J: TRBJ2-5; size: -; CDR3: CASSPRTTPETQYF; DNA: TGTGCCAGCAGCCCTCGTACTACTCCTGAGACCCAGTACTTC
V: TRBV24-1; D: -; J: TRBJ2-7; size: -; CDR3: CATSDLRGGNEQYF; DNA: TGTGCCACCAGTGATTTGCGTGGGGGCAACGAGCAGTACTTC
V: TRBV19; D: -; J: TRBJ1-1; size: -; CDR3: CASSIEGRGRAEAFF; DNA: TGTGCCAGTAGTATAGAGGGCCGAGGGAGAGCTGAAGCTTTCTTT
V: TRBV3-1/TRBV3-2; D: -; J: TRBJ1-2; size: few; CDR3: CASSRLIQGFGYTF; DNA: TGTGCCAGCAGCCGTCTCATTCAGGGATTTGGCTACACCTTC
V: TRBV19; D: TRBD2; J: TRBJ2-3; size: -; CDR3: CASTSGGASDTQYF; DNA: TGTGCCAGTACCAGCGGGGGGGCCTCAGATACGCAGTATTTT
V: TRBV9; D: -; J: TRBJ1-3; size: -; CDR3: CASSVAGGTGNTIYF; DNA: TGTGCCAGCAGCGTAGCGGGGGGCACTGGAAACACCATATATTTT
V: TRBV2; D: -; J: TRBJ1-5; size: once; CDR3: CASSELRGSQPQHF; DNA: TGTGCCAGCAGTGAGTTAAGGGGCAGTCAGCCCCAGCATTTT
V: TRBV7-2; D: TRBD2; J: TRBJ2-3; size: -; CDR3: CASRLTSGGAHHTQYF; DNA: TGTGCCAGCAGATTAACTAGCGGGGGGGCCCACCATACGCAGTATTTT
V: TRBV24-1; D: TRBD2; J: TRBJ2-5; size: -; CDR3: CATSDPPGGEETQYF; DNA: TGTGCCACCAGTGATCCGCCCGGGGGGGAAGAGACCCAGTACTTC
V: TRBV5-1; D: -; J: TRBJ2-2; size: -; CDR3: CASKGPGELFF; DNA: TGCGCCAGCAAGGGGCCCGGGGAGCTGTTTTTT
V: TRBV7-6; D: -; J: TRBJ1-4; size: -; CDR3: CASSRRYRELGESTNEKLFF; DNA: TGTGCCAGCAGCAGAAGATACAGGGAGCTCGGCGAATCAACTAATGAAAAACTGTTTTTT
V: TRBV6-5; D: -; J: TRBJ2-3; size: -; CDR3: CASRSQGDTQYF; DNA: TGTGCCAGCAGAAGCCAGGGTGATACGCAGTATTTT
V: TRBV18; D: -; J: TRBJ1-6; size: -; CDR3: CASSPNLSGYNSPLHF; DNA: TGTGCCAGCTCACCCAACCTATCAGGCTATAATTCACCCCTCCACTTT
V: TRBV18; D: TRBD1; J: TRBJ1-3; size: -; CDR3: CASSPGRGPGNTIYF; DNA: TGTGCCAGCTCACCAGGCAGGGGGCCCGGAAACACCATATATTTT
V: TRBV24-1; D: TRBD2; J: TRBJ2-3; size: -; CDR3: CATSSGTSDLGDTQYF; DNA: TGTGCCACCTCCTCCGGGACTAGCGATCTTGGAGATACGCAGTATTTT
V: TRBV18; D: TRBD1; J: TRBJ1-5; size: once; CDR3: CASSLDRDQPQHF; DNA: TGTGCCAGCTCGCTAGACAGGGATCAGCCCCAGCATTTT
V: TRBV2; D: TRBD1; J: TRBJ1-4; size: -; CDR3: CASHGDSQLGKLFF; DNA: TGTGCCAGCCACGGGGACAGTCAGTTGGGGAAACTGTTTTTT
V: TRBV5-1; D: TRBD1; J: TRBJ2-7; size: -; CDR3: CASSYSIGTGEHEQYF; DNA: TGCGCCAGCAGCTATAGCATAGGGACAGGGGAACACGAGCAGTACTTC
V: TRBV6-5; D: -; J: TRBJ2-1; size: once; CDR3: CASSPLGSGNEQFF; DNA: TGTGCCAGCAGCCCCTTGGGGAGCGGCAATGAGCAGTTCTTC
V: TRBV11-3; D: -; J: TRBJ1-5; size: few; CDR3: CASSWQGGDQPQHF; DNA: TGTGCCAGCAGCTGGCAAGGGGGGGATCAGCCCCAGCATTTT
V: TRBV9; D: -; J: TRBJ1-5; size: once; CDR3: CASSLGGVNQPQHF; DNA: TGTGCCAGCAGCCTGGGAGGGGTCAATCAGCCCCAGCATTTT
V: TRBV11-2; D: TRBD1; J: TRBJ2-1; size: -; CDR3: CAARTGDGTEQFF; DNA: TGTGCCGCTCGGACAGGGGACGGTACTGAGCAGTTCTTC
V: TRBV6-2/TRBV6-3; D: -; J: TRBJ1-2; size: -; CDR3: CASSYLQGVGGYTF; DNA: TGTGCCAGCAGTTACCTACAGGGAGTGGGCGGCTACACCTTC
V: TRBV20-1; D: -; J: TRBJ2-3; size: -; CDR3: CSASTGSDTQYF; DNA: TGCAGTGCAAGTACAGGGTCAGATACGCAGTATTTT
V: TRBV9; D: -; J: TRBJ2-3; size: -; CDR3: CASSVGGDHTDTQYF; DNA: TGTGCCAGCAGCGTCGGCGGGGACCACACAGATACGCAGTATTTT
V: TRBV27; D: -; J: TRBJ2-7; size: -; CDR3: CASSLSDSSYEQYF; DNA: TGTGCCAGCAGTTTATCCGACAGCTCCTACGAGCAGTACTTC
V: TRBV2; D: -; J: TRBJ1-2; size: -; CDR3: CASTTGNSPNYGYTF; DNA: TGTGCCAGCACAACCGGTAACAGCCCAAACTATGGCTACACCTTC
V: TRBV3-1/TRBV3-2; D: -; J: TRBJ1-3; size: once; CDR3: CASSQRYGNTIYF; DNA: TGTGCCAGCAGCCAACGGTATGGAAACACCATATATTTT
V: TRBV9; D: -; J: TRBJ1-3; size: -; CDR3: CASSVAYSGNTIYF; DNA: TGTGCCAGCAGCGTAGCCTACTCTGGAAACACCATATATTTT
V: TRBV4-1; D: -; J: TRBJ2-2; size: -; CDR3: CASSHTDRTELFF; DNA: TGCGCCAGCAGCCACACAGACAGGACAGAGCTGTTTTTT
V: TRBV6-5; D: -; J: TRBJ2-7; size: -; CDR3: CASSYPTLRWEQYF; DNA: TGTGCCAGCAGTTACCCCACCCTACGATGGGAGCAGTACTTC
V: TRBV14; D: -; J: TRBJ1-1; size: -; CDR3: CASSQDLSAGKTEAFF; DNA: TGTGCCAGCAGCCAAGATTTGTCGGCAGGCAAGACTGAAGCTTTCTTT
V: TRBV29-1; D: -; J: TRBJ2-7; size: -; CDR3: CSVEDLYEQYF; DNA: TGCAGCGTTGAAGATTTATACGAGCAGTACTTC
V: TRBV29-1; D: TRBD2; J: TRBJ2-3; size: -; CDR3: CSVETGLAGGTDTQYF; DNA: TGCAGCGTTGAGACTGGGCTAGCGGGTGGCACAGATACGCAGTATTTT